This TCR beta chain was observed in a study of T cell repertoires in cytomegalovirus infection. TCRdb ran MiXCR on the reads and lists one entry per CDR3 protein. In the table there are some 560,000 distinct CDR3 sequences, roughly 42% of which are singletons. This clonotype is a singleton in its sample. Its antigen remains unknown. The CDR3 contains 12 residues. Germline V gene lookup returns CDR1 MNHGY and CDR2 SAAAGT. V was trimmed by 6 bases and J by 9 bases, leaving 15 bases between them. The material sequenced was cultured PBMCs, taken from culture after CMV antigen stimulation. This receptor was obtained from a human donor in good health (CMV status not recorded). Some clones in this sample may be carry-over from other donors' samples. This chain connects TRBV6-8 to TRBJ2-7; the D is unclear. The CDR3 is CASSPSGFRQYF. CDR3 nucleotides: TGTGCCAGCAGCCCCTCCGGCTTCCGGCAGTACTTC.